The following is a TCR beta chain sequence with its context. This entry comes from a study of human T cells and chemical hapten exposure. Across the study: Small pooled library volume differences chiefly drove per-sample TCR yield variation.

TCRdb ran MiXCR on the RACE reads and lists one entry per CDR3 protein. Found here are 40,000 to 50,000 distinct CDR3 sequences, 9.5% to 15% of them singletons; the top ten hold about 6%. Time point specified: pre-sensitization, week 0. The sample's treatment: therapeutic diphenylcyclopropenone sensitization with weekly scalp DPC. Ahead of each patch test application, blood was drawn. Alopecia patients between 18 and 70 years old and suitable for DPC were used as donors. V lost 4 bases, J lost 5 bases, and 8 bases stayed unmatched. This CDR3 comprises 15 residues. Germline V gene sequence: CDR1 SEHNR, CDR2 FQNEAQ (reference sequence).

The clonotype comes from a woman aged 25 to 39 with alopecia areata. Some clones in this sample may be carry-over from other donors' samples. The chain couples TRBV7-9 to TRBJ2-3, with TRBD2 identical over 8 bases. The material was whole blood, obtained in connection with sensitization to the hapten diphenylcyclopropenone (DPC). The CDR3 region has the DNA TGTGCCAGCAGCTCGATAGCGGGATTGCTAGATACGCAGTATTTT. Translating gives CASSSIAGLLDTQYF.